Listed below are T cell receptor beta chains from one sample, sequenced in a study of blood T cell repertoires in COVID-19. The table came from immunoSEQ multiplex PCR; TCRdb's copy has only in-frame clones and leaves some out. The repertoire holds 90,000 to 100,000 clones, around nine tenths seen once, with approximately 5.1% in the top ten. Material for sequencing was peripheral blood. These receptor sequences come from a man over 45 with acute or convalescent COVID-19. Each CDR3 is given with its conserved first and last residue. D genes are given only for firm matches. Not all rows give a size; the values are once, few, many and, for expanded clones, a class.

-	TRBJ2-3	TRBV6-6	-	CASSSLALPSTDTQYF	TGTGCCAGCAGTTCCCTAGCCCTCCCTAGCACAGATACGCAGTATTTT
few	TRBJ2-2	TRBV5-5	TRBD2	CASSVIAGGTGELFF	TGTGCCAGCAGCGTAATAGCGGGCGGTACCGGGGAGCTGTTTTTT
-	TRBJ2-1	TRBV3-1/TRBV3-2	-	CASSRDSKPSSYNEQFF	TGTGCCAGCAGCCGGGACTCGAAACCGAGCTCCTACAATGAGCAGTTCTTC
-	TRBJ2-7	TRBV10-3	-	CAISPDGGYEQYF	TGTGCCATCAGCCCGGACGGAGGCTACGAGCAGTACTTC
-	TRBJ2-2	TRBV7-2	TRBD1	CASSWDRGDPGELFF	TGTGCCAGCAGCTGGGACAGGGGTGATCCCGGGGAGCTGTTTTTT
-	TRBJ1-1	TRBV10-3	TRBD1	CAAGTGKNTEAFF	TGTGCCGCGGGGACAGGCAAAAACACTGAAGCTTTCTTT
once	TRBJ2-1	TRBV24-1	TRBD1	CATSGTWDRVPNEQFF	TGTGCCACCAGTGGGACTTGGGACAGGGTCCCCAATGAGCAGTTCTTC
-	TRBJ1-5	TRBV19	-	CASSTPGLGANDQPQHF	TGTGCCAGTAGTACCCCAGGGCTTGGGGCTAATGATCAGCCCCAGCATTTT
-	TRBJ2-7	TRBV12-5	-	CASGWGRDEQYF	TGTGCTAGTGGTTGGGGCCGGGACGAGCAGTACTTC
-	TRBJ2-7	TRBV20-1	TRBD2	CSAQASGEQYF	TGCAGTGCTCAAGCTAGCGGCGAGCAGTACTTC
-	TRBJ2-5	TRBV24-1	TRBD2	CATSRTSGKETQYF	TGTGCCACCAGTAGGACTAGCGGAAAAGAGACCCAGTACTTC
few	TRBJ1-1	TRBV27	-	CASRQQGSNTEAFF	TGTGCCAGCAGGCAACAGGGTTCGAACACTGAAGCTTTCTTT
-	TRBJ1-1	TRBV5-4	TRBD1	CASSRRDRVNTEAFF	TGTGCCAGCAGCCGTCGGGACAGGGTGAACACTGAAGCTTTCTTT
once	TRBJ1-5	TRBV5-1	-	CASSLDPGRNQPQHF	TGCGCCAGCAGCTTGGATCCAGGGAGGAATCAGCCCCAGCATTTT
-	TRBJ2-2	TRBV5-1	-	CASSLVADTNTGELFF	TGCGCCAGCAGCTTGGTGGCAGATACGAACACCGGGGAGCTGTTTTTT
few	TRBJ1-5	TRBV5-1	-	CASSLSQGRPQHF	TGCGCCAGCAGCTTGTCGCAGGGGCGTCCCCAGCATTTT
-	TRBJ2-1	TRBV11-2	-	CASSSMGESPEQFF	TGTGCCAGCAGCTCCATGGGAGAAAGCCCTGAGCAGTTCTTC
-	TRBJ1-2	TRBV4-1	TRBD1	CASSQDARGIGDSDNYGYTF	TGCGCCAGCAGCCAAGATGCGAGAGGAATAGGGGACAGTGATAACTATGGCTACACCTTC
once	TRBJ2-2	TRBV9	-	CASSTTDTGELFF	TGTGCCAGCAGCACGACAGACACCGGGGAGCTGTTTTTT
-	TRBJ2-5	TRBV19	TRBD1	CASSRPGQGARETQYF	TGTGCCAGTAGTAGACCGGGACAGGGGGCACGAGAGACCCAGTACTTC
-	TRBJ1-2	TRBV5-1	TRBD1	CASSEGTGRGYGYTF	TGCGCCAGCAGCGAGGGGACAGGCCGGGGCTATGGCTACACCTTC
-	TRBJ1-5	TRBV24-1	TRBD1	CATSTGGSSPQHF	TGTGCCACCAGTACAGGGGGCTCTTCGCCCCAGCATTTT
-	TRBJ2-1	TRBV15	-	CATRSDDLRGRAYNEQFF	TGTGCCACCAGAAGTGATGACCTACGTGGGAGAGCCTACAATGAGCAGTTCTTC
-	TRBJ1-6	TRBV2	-	CASRIRGNNSPLHF	TGTGCCAGCAGGATCAGGGGAAATAATTCACCCCTCCACTTT
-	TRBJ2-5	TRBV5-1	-	CASSLRFREETQYF	TGCGCCAGCAGCTTGAGGTTCAGGGAAGAGACCCAGTACTTC
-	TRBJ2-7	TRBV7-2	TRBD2	CASSLGLAGQAEQYF	TGTGCCAGCAGCTTAGGTCTAGCGGGACAAGCCGAGCAGTACTTC
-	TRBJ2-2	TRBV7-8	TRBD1	CASSYSDRFGTGELFF	TGTGCCAGCAGCTACTCGGACAGGTTCGGGACCGGGGAGCTGTTTTTT
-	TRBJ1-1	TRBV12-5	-	CASGLNQGAAFF	TGTGCTAGTGGTTTGAACCAGGGTGCAGCTTTCTTT
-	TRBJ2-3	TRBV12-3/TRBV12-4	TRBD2	CASRLAGTDTQYF	TGTGCCAGCAGACTAGCGGGGACAGATACGCAGTATTTT
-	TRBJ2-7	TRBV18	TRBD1	CASSPAGQGLEQYF	TGTGCCAGCTCACCAGCGGGACAGGGCCTCGAGCAGTACTTC
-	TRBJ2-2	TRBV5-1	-	CASSLMQGGNTGELFF	TGCGCCAGCAGCTTGATGCAGGGGGGGAACACCGGGGAGCTGTTTTTT